This TCR beta chain was recorded in a study of response to subunit inactivated influenza vaccine. General observations from the study: Authors suggested seasonal influenza vaccinations each recruit few new T cells.

CDR1 is SGHKS, CDR2 YYEKEE, per germline (reference sequence). The CDR3 spans 15 residues. V shed 0 bases and J shed 4 bases, with 13 bases lying between them. For this clonotype: As yet, its antigen is unknown.

TCRdb re-called the RT-PCR reads through MiXCR, storing one row per CDR3 protein. The sample lists some 800,000 distinct CDR3 sequences, around 20% occurring once. J is TRBJ1-2 and V is TRBV5-5; D ambiguous. This TCR was sampled from a man aged 50-60 years who received an inactivated influenza vaccine. Sequences were derived from PBMCs from blood, sampled 5 days after vaccination. The CDR3 region has the DNA TGTGCCAGCAGCTTGGCCCTGCCGCGAGGCTATGGCTACACCTTC. This codes for CASSLALPRGYGYTF.